This T cell receptor (beta chain) was sequenced for a study of vaccination and CD4 T cells after COVID-19. Described time point: late sampling 161 to 241 days after vaccination in three convalescent patients. Treatment given: 10-day PBMC culture with coronavirus spike peptide pools or control peptides (ViraFEST assay). It was with roughly 10 IU/ml IL-2 and approximately 9.7 ug/ml peptide pools that 2.2 million or so PBMCs per well were cultured. As for this clonotype: Its antigen is currently unknown.

CDR3 length: 16 residues. Germline loops: CDR1 SNHLY, CDR2 FYNNEI. V was clipped by 4 bases and J by 5 bases; unmatched bases: 5. The Oncomine TCR Beta short-read assay sequenced DNA from cultured CD4+ T cells. Each CDR3 protein is one row after TCRdb ran MiXCR on the PCR reads. Of 20,000 to 25,000 distinct CDR3 sequences listed, 30% to 40% are singletons. This clonotype was sampled from a human donor who had recovered from COVID-19. This chain joins TRBV2 and TRBJ2-5; TRBD2 agrees at 15 bases. The specimen was CD4+ T cells from blood, cultured in vitro, collected about 7 months after SARS-CoV-2 vaccination. Written as DNA, the CDR3 is TGTGCCAGCAGTGGGACTAGCGGGGGGGCCGGCGAGACCCAGTACTTC. Translation gives CASSGTSGGAGETQYF.